What follows are 22 T cell receptor beta chains derived from one specimen sequenced in a study of T cells in localized non-small cell lung cancer (dated by TCRdb to between 2020 and 2021). The method behind the library was the immunoSEQ multiplex PCR assay. The immuneACCESS repertoire file appears here via TCRdb, limited to in-frame rearrangements. These files lack a portion of the clones; in checked studies, under half of the deficit traces to unresolved V genes, and the cause of the others is not known. This sample comprises approximately 2,300 clones, 37% of them detected only once. The biggest ten clones account for roughly 22% of the sample. Sequences were derived from normal lung tissue next to the tumor, sampled before any cancer treatment. The receptor set was obtained from a male donor older than 55 with stage I lung adenocarcinoma.

This chain links TRBV15 with TRBJ2-1; TRBD2 matches 11 bases. This CDR3 region has 16 residues. J gave up 6 bases and V 0 bases, and 4 bases lay outside the gene matches. Germline lookup yields CDR1 LNHNV and CDR2 YYDKDF (reference sequence). The CDR3 DNA sequence: TGTGCCACCAGCAGAGAAGGGACTAGCGGCATCAATGAGCAGTTCTTC. Protein product: CATSREGTSGINEQFF.

This clone was counted a few times. This sequence joins TRBV19 and TRBJ2-2; D uncertain. Trimming left V 10 bases short and J 4 bases short, with 7 bases between. The CDR3 has 11 amino acids. CDR1 and CDR2 (germline): LNHDA, SQIVND (reference sequence). The CDR3 region has the DNA TGTGCCACGCGAAGCACCGGGGAGCTGTTTTTT. Translation: CATRSTGELFF.

Relative to its sample, this clone is medium-sized. The rearrangement links TRBV11-3 to TRBJ2-3; D is undetermined. The ends were cut back, 5 bases at V and 0 bases at J, with 12 bases in the middle. Germline CDR1 and CDR2: SGHNT and YENEEA. The CDR3 extends over 15 amino acids. The CDR3 protein is CASSIQTSSTDTQYF. The CDR3 bases are TGTGCCAGCAGCATACAGACCTCTAGCACAGATACGCAGTATTTT.

The table lists this clone with a few counts. The chain carries TRBV6-8 and TRBJ2-1; D gene uncertain. V shed 7 bases and J shed 0 bases, with 7 bases lying between them. This CDR3 spans 13 amino acids. Germline lookup yields CDR1 MNHGY and CDR2 SAAAGT. CDR3 protein: CASTPSSYNEQFF. For the CDR3, the DNA is TGTGCCAGCACACCGAGCTCCTACAATGAGCAGTTCTTC.

This clone occurred a few times. The rearrangement links TRBV28 to TRBJ2-7; 8 bases line up with TRBD1. Trimming cost V 7 bases and J 6 bases; bases outside gene matches: 11. The CDR3 runs to 14 residues. The V gene's germline CDR1 is MDHEN and CDR2 SYDVKM. CDR3 nucleotide sequence: TGTGCCAGCAAGCCGGGACAGGCTAGGGGCGAGCAGTACTTC. It codes for CASKPGQARGEQYF.

This rearrangement joins TRBV7-5 to TRBJ2-1; the DNA was not used to check the table's D call, TRBD2. TRBV7-5 is a documented pseudogene. This CDR3 contains 15 residues. The CDR3 is CASSLLAGGPGEQFF. The CDR3 coding sequence is TGTGCCAGCAGCCTACTAGCGGGAGGGCCGGGGGAGCAGTTCTTC.

The chain is built from TRBV5-1 and TRBJ2-1; D possibly corresponds to TRBD2 (6 bases). CDR3 length: 14 residues. Trimming took off 2 bases at V and 6 bases at J, with 12 bases between the two ends. The V gene's germline CDR1 is SGHRS and CDR2 YFSETQ. Here the CDR3 DNA reads TGCGCCAGCAGCTTCCTCGGAGGGCTCAATGAGCAGTTCTTC. It encodes CASSFLGGLNEQFF.

V gene TRBV6-8 combines with J gene TRBJ1-1; the match to TRBD1 covers 7 bases. Trimming cost V 4 bases and J 1 base; bases outside gene matches: 0. This CDR3 comprises 13 residues. Germline V gene data show CDR1 as MNHGY and CDR2 as SAAAGT. The CDR3 is CASSWDRNTEAFF. The CDR3 DNA reads as TGTGCCAGCAGTTGGGACAGGAACACTGAAGCTTTCTTT.

This clone was counted a few times. The rearrangement uses TRBV29-1 and TRBJ1-1; the D gene is possibly TRBD1 (5 bases). CDR1 is SQVTM and CDR2 is ANQGSEA in the germline V gene. V was cut by 6 bases and J by 3 bases, with 14 bases left in between. This CDR3 region has 13 residues. CDR3 amino acids: CSVRWGIDTEAFF. The CDR3 DNA reads TGCAGCGTCAGGTGGGGCATTGACACTGAAGCTTTCTTT.

By sample fraction, this clone is medium-sized. The chain employs TRBV14 and TRBJ2-1, with 11 bases matching TRBD2. The length of the CDR3 is 18 residues. V lost 3 bases, J lost 5 bases, and 12 bases stayed unmatched. Germline lookup yields CDR1 SGHDN and CDR2 FVKESK. The DNA of the CDR3 is TGTGCCAGCAGCCAGCTAAGTCGGGCTAGCGGGAGGAACAATGAGCAGTTCTTC. Its protein product is CASSQLSRASGRNNEQFF.

The chain joins TRBV19 to TRBJ1-4; D is uncertain. V lost 2 bases and J 0 bases, leaving 10 bases between the germline ends. Germline-derived CDR1 and CDR2 are LNHDA and SQIVND (reference sequence). The CDR3 covers 16 residues. CDR3 residues: CASSIRSMTTNEKLFF. CDR3 in DNA: TGTGCCAGTAGTATACGATCGATGACAACTAATGAAAAACTGTTTTTT.

This rearrangement joins TRBV4-1 to TRBJ2-2, with 7 bases matching TRBD1. Trimming removed 3 bases from V and 3 bases from J; junction bases left unmatched: 7. Per the germline V gene, CDR1 is MGHRA and CDR2 is YSYEKL. This CDR3 is 16 amino acids long. CDR3 loop: CASSHRQGPHTGELFF. The CDR3 nucleotides are TGCGCCAGCAGCCATCGACAGGGCCCGCACACCGGGGAGCTGTTTTTT.

In its sample, this clone was seen a few times. The rearrangement uses TRBV6-8 and TRBJ2-7, with D maybe TRBD2 (6 bases). Trimming shortened V by 3 bases and J by 1 base, and 16 bases separated the two germline ends. The germline CDR1 and CDR2 sequences are MNHGY and SAAAGT. The CDR3 length is 16 residues. CDR3 DNA sequence: TGTGCCAGCAGTTATACTCTGTCTAGCGCGTCCTACGAGCAGTACTTC. As protein: CASSYTLSSASYEQYF.

This clone was seen a few times. V usage is TRBV6-8 and J usage is TRBJ2-3; D may match TRBD1 or TRBD2 (5 bases each). Between the trimmed V and J ends, which lost 5 bases and 4 bases, there was a span of 16 bases. CDR3 length: 15 amino acids. Germline V gene sequence: CDR1 MNHGY, CDR2 SAAAGT. The CDR3 sequence is CASSKGSGTADTQYF. For the CDR3, the DNA is TGTGCCAGCAGTAAAGGATCTGGGACCGCAGATACGCAGTATTTT.

This clone was picked up a small number of times. The chain links TRBV6-8 to TRBJ2-1; D is ambiguous. The ends were cut back, 4 bases at V and 6 bases at J, with 10 bases in the middle. The germline gives CDR1 MNHGY, CDR2 SAAAGT. The CDR3 totals 13 residues. The CDR3 sequence: CASSFGRFNEQFF. In DNA form, the CDR3 reads TGTGCCAGCAGTTTCGGACGATTCAATGAGCAGTTCTTC.

V usage is TRBV5-1 and J usage is TRBJ2-5; 8 bases line up with TRBD2. Unmatched junction bases numbered 6, after V lost 0 bases and J lost 5 bases. Germline V gene data show CDR1 as SGHRS and CDR2 as YFSETQ. This CDR3 has 15 amino acids. The CDR3 is CASSLAGTRDETQYF. The CDR3 region has the DNA TGCGCCAGCAGCTTGGCCGGGACTAGAGATGAGACCCAGTACTTC. Combining the CDR3 with reference TRBV5-1 and TRBJ2-5 gives the whole variable domain KAGVTQTPRYLIKTRGQQVTLSCSPISGHRSVSWYQQTPGQGLQFLFEYFSETQRNKGNFPGRFSGRQFSNSRSEMNVSTLELGDSALYLCASSLAGTRDETQYFGPGTRLLVL.

This chain connects TRBV19 to TRBJ2-5; a possible D gene is TRBD2 (5 bases). The germline V gene encodes CDR1 LNHDA and CDR2 SQIVND (reference sequence). The V end lost 6 bases, the J end lost 2 bases, and 19 bases lay between the germline ends. The CDR3 runs 16 residues. The CDR3 sequence is CASSRRAGNTQETQYF. In DNA, the CDR3 is TGTGCCAGTAGCCGTCGAGCCGGGAACACACAAGAGACCCAGTACTTC.

This clone has more than one count but fewer than ten. This chain joins TRBV7-7 and TRBJ2-5; 7 nucleotides match TRBD2. From germline, CDR1 is SSHAT and CDR2 FNYEAQ (reference sequence). CDR3 length: 14 amino acids. Trimming cost V 5 bases and J 5 bases; bases outside gene matches: 8. In DNA form, the CDR3 reads TGTGCCAGCAGCCCTCGGGGAGGGTTGGAGACCCAGTACTTC. Translation: CASSPRGGLETQYF.

This clone was recorded a few times. The chain uses TRBV28 and TRBJ2-5; tentatively, D is TRBD2 (8 bases). Germline lookup yields CDR1 MDHEN and CDR2 SYDVKM. The ends were cut back, 2 bases at V and 5 bases at J, with 21 bases in the middle. The CDR3 extends over 17 amino acids. This chain's CDR3 is CASSLVPSGGGAETQYF. The CDR3 nucleotides read TGTGCCAGCAGTTTAGTTCCTTCGGGAGGGGGCGCGGAGACCCAGTACTTC.

The chain joins TRBV25-1 to TRBJ1-5, with no clear D. The CDR3 runs 12 residues. Germline V CDR1 and CDR2: MGHDK, SYGVNS. Trimming took off 5 bases at V and 2 bases at J, with 4 bases between the two ends. This chain's CDR3 is CASSWGNQPQHF. The CDR3 region has the DNA TGTGCCAGCAGTTGGGGCAATCAGCCCCAGCATTTT. Complete variable domain (other parts from reference TRBV25-1 and TRBJ1-5): EADIYQTPRYLVIGTGKKITLECSQTMGHDKMYWYQQDPGMELHLIHYSYGVNSTEKGDLSSESTVSRIRTEHFPLTLESARPSHTSQYLCASSWGNQPQHFGDGTRLSIL.

This clone was counted only a few times. The chain links TRBV19 to TRBJ1-4, with 8 bases identical to TRBD1. The V gene end was trimmed by 10 bases and the J gene end by 8 bases; junction bases not matched to a gene: 12. This CDR3 spans 14 amino acids. Germline CDR1 LNHDA, CDR2 SQIVND (reference sequence). CDR3 sequence: CATSSGTGREKLFF. The CDR3 bases are TGTGCCACCTCGAGTGGGACAGGCAGGGAAAAACTGTTTTTT.

The V and J genes are TRBV11-3 and TRBJ1-5, with D possibly matching TRBD1 (5 bases). V lost 1 base and J 6 bases, leaving 10 bases between the germline ends. Germline V gene lookup returns CDR1 SGHNT and CDR2 YENEEA. CDR3 length: 14 residues. The CDR3 region is CASSLGGKGQPQHF. The CDR3 DNA reads TGTGCCAGCAGCTTAGGGGGGAAGGGTCAGCCCCAGCATTTT. The complete variable domain, with remaining parts taken from reference TRBV11-3 and TRBJ1-5, reads EAGVVQSPRYKIIEKKQPVAFWCNPISGHNTLYWYLQNLGQGPELLIRYENEEAVDDSQLPKDRFSAERLKGVDSTLKIQPAELGDSAVYLCASSLGGKGQPQHFGDGTRLSIL.